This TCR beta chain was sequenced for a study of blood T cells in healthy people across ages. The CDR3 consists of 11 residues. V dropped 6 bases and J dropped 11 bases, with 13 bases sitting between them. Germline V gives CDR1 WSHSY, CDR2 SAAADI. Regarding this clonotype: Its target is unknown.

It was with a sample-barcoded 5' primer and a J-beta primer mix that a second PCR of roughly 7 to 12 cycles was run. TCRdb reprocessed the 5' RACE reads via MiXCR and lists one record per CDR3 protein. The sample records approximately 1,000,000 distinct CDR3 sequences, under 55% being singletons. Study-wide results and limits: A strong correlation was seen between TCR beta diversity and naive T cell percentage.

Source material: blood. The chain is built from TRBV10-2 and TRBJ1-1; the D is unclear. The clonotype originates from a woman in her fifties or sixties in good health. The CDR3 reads CASSPDMGAFF. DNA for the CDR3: TGCGCCAGCAGCCCGGATATGGGGGCTTTCTTT.